This TCR beta chain was captured by sequencing in a study of cytomegalovirus exposure and HLA in healthy donors. Study in general: HLA-typed donors were the source of 83 million or so unique TCRs held in an early data release.

Regarding this clone: The antigen is unknown.

A multiplex PCR was run with 60 Vbeta primers and 13 Jbeta primers. The method was immunoSEQ multiplex PCR; TCRdb's version includes in-frame clones alone and lacks a portion of them. The sample records 200,000 to 250,000 clones, 77% being singletons. Whole-study results and caveats: Earlier analysis found most TCR beta V segments productive about 90% or about 30% of the time. In a later analysis, common viral pathogens appeared linked to several of the most significant clusters. Later work associated roughly 17,000 TCR beta sequences with HLA alleles at 0.05 false discovery rate.

From germline, CDR1 is SNHLY and CDR2 FYNNEI. V shed 6 bases, J shed 0 bases, and the junction held 2 bases outside the gene matches. This CDR3 is built from 14 residues. This TCR was sampled from a woman aged 55-75 years in good health and CMV-seropositive. The sequenced material came from PBMCs. The V call is TRBV2, the J call TRBJ1-3, with 7 bases aligning to TRBD1. The CDR3 sequence: CASRDRSSGNTIYF. The DNA for the CDR3 is TGTGCCAGCAGGGACAGGAGCTCTGGAAACACCATATATTTT. Filled out from reference TRBV2 and TRBJ1-3, the complete variable domain reads EPEVTQTPSHQVTQMGQEVILRCVPISNHLYFYWYRQILGQKVEFLVSFYNNEISEKSEIFDDQFSVERPDGSNFTLKIRSTKLEDSAMYFCASRDRSSGNTIYFGEGSWLTVV.